The clone carrying this T cell receptor beta chain was seen more than once but under ten times. Antigen unknown. With a J-beta primer mix and a sample-barcoded 5' primer, a second PCR ran 7 to 11 cycles. A tag from a template-switch adaptor with 12 random nucleotides marked each cDNA molecule. One entry per CDR3 protein results from TCRdb running MiXCR on the 5' RACE reads. The sample includes 1.8 million or so distinct CDR3 sequences, 30% to 40% of them seen just once. This sample stems from a study of blood T cells in healthy people across ages. Germline V gives CDR1 SGDLS, CDR2 YYNGEE. CDR3 length equals 15 residues. Trimming shortened V by 4 bases and J by 6 bases, and 19 bases separated the two germline ends. Study outcomes and limitations: Roughly linearly, TCR beta diversity per million T cells fell as age increased.

This clonotype was sampled from a human donor in good health. The chain recombines TRBV9 with TRBJ1-1; TRBD1 is a possible D gene (5 bases). The sequenced sample consisted of blood. The CDR3 spells CASSPELDRWAEAFF. The CDR3 region has the DNA TGTGCCAGCAGCCCCGAACTAGACAGATGGGCTGAAGCTTTCTTT.